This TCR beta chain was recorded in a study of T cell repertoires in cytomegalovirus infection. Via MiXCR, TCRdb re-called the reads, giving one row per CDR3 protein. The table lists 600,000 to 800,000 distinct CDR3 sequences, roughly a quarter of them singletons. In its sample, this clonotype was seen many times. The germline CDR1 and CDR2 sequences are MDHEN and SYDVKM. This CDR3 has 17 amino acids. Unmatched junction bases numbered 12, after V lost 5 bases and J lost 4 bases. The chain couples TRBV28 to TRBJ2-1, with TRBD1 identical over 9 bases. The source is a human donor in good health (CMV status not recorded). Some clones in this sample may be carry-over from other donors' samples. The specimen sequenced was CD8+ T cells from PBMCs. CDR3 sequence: CASSLGPGTGRYNEQFF. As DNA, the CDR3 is TGTGCCAGCAGTCTCGGACCCGGGACAGGGAGATACAATGAGCAGTTCTTC.